Below are 27 T cell receptor beta chains sequenced from a single sample in a study of regulatory T cells in long-lasting Graves disease. CDR3-region Arm-PCR and iRepertoire HTBI primers produced the TCR beta libraries. Each CDR3 protein is one row after TCRdb ran MiXCR on the multiplex PCR reads. The data contain roughly 250,000 distinct CDR3 sequences, around 18% of them singletons. Time point described: newly diagnosed GD, antithyroid drugs for less than 3 months. Researchers made the TCR library from RNA that was extracted from PBMCs. These data also featured in a second study, about T cells in Graves' hyperthyroidism and ophthalmopathy.

The sequenced sample was peripheral blood mononuclear cells (PBMCs), obtained at new diagnosis, from a patient treated with antithyroid drugs. Source of these receptors: a woman aged 25 to 45 with Graves disease.

This clonotype has at least ten counts. This chain uses TRBV28 with TRBJ2-7, with D perhaps given as TRBD1 or TRBD2 (7 bases each). This CDR3 is 13 amino acids long. Germline V gives CDR1 MDHEN, CDR2 SYDVKM. V was clipped by 4 bases and J by 5 bases, with 12 bases between them. The CDR3 is CASSWEGADEQYF. The DNA for the CDR3 is TGTGCCAGCAGTTGGGAGGGGGCCGACGAGCAGTACTTC.

This clonotype came up a few times. DNA for the CDR3: TGCAGCGTTGAAGATCGCCTTGCCGGGAGCACAGATACGCAGTATTTT. The encoded protein is CSVEDRLAGSTDTQYF. V gene TRBV29-1 combines with J gene TRBJ2-3; D remains ambiguous. Trimming removed 0 bases from V and 0 bases from J, with 13 bases in between. Germline assignment: CDR1 SQVTM and CDR2 ANQGSEA. This CDR3 is 16 amino acids long.

The sample holds a few counts of this clonotype. This chain uses TRBV5-1 with TRBJ1-3; TRBD1 matches at 7 bases. The CDR3 totals 14 residues. Germline-derived CDR1 and CDR2 are SGHRS and YFSETQ. V trimming: 3 bases; J trimming: 6 bases; junction bases outside the gene matches: 6. The CDR3 DNA reads TGCGCCAGCAGCTCCGGGACAGCAGAAAACACCATATATTTT. It specifies CASSSGTAENTIYF.

This clonotype was counted ten times or more. This sequence joins TRBV5-8 and TRBJ2-3; 9 nucleotides line up with TRBD1. CDR1 is SGHTS and CDR2 is YDEGEE in the germline V gene. Germline trimming cut 6 bases from V and 3 bases from J; bases unmatched to any gene: 5. The CDR3 extends over 14 amino acids. The CDR3 is CASTPTGGTDTQYF. The CDR3 DNA sequence: TGTGCCAGCACCCCGACAGGGGGTACAGATACGCAGTATTTT.

A remark on this clonotype: A single base is all that separates this from a far larger clone, so a read error is likely. J is TRBJ1-6 and V is TRBV12-3 or TRBV12-4; the D gene is possibly TRBD1 (5 bases). V was pared by 4 bases and J by 8 bases, with 18 bases between. The CDR3 is 16 amino acids. CDR3 bases: TGTGCCAGCAGTTCAATGTTCCCAGGGCTCCATTCACCCCTCCACTTT. It is translated as CASSSMFPGLHSPLHF.

This clonotype has ten or more counts. A single base separates this from a much larger clone, so it may be a read error. This rearrangement joins TRBV12-3 or TRBV12-4 to TRBJ1-5, with D perhaps matching TRBD1 (6 bases). Trimming cost V 7 bases and J 4 bases, with 14 bases left between them. The CDR3 totals 14 residues. CDR3 DNA: TGTGCCAGCACCCAGACAGGCCCTAATCAGCCCCAGCATTTT. This gives the protein CASTQTGPNQPQHF.

This clonotype was detected ten times or more. The chain has TRBV6-2 or TRBV6-3 and TRBJ1-5; D unclear. The CDR3 has 13 amino acids. V lost 5 bases and J 3 bases, leaving 8 bases between the germline ends. Germline loops: CDR1 MNHEY, CDR2 SVGEGT. The CDR3, as DNA: TGTGCCAGCAGTGAAGGTCTCAATCAGCCCCAGCATTTT. This translates into CASSEGLNQPQHF.

Note on this clonotype: This could be a read error, since a much larger clone is one nucleotide away. The V and J genes are TRBV27 and TRBJ1-1; 7 nucleotides agree with TRBD1. Germline V CDR1 and CDR2: MNHEY, SMNVEV (reference sequence). CDR3 size: 15 residues. The DNA of the CDR3 is TGTGCCGGCAGTTTACGGGCAGGGGGTCTCACTGAAGCTTTCTTT. Its translation: CAGSLRAGGLTEAFF.

This clonotype was observed many times. The rearrangement links TRBV29-1 to TRBJ1-1, with D unresolved. The CDR3 has 13 amino acids. Per germline, CDR1 SQVTM and CDR2 ANQGSEA. Trimming cost V 7 bases and J 4 bases, with 16 bases left between them. CDR3 protein: CSAAPVMGTEAFF. Written as DNA, the CDR3 is TGCAGCGCCGCTCCGGTAATGGGCACTGAAGCTTTCTTT. The variable domain in full, completed from reference TRBV29-1 and TRBJ1-1, reads SAVISQKPSRDICQRGTSLTIQCQVDSQVTMMFWYRQQPGQSLTLIATANQGSEATYESGFVIDKFPISRPNLTFSTLTVSNMSPEDSSIYLCSAAPVMGTEAFFGQGTRLTVV.

This clonotype appeared a few times. A much larger clone lies a single base off, so this may be a read error. This CDR3 is CASNYSTGDEQYF. The CDR3 DNA sequence: TGTGCCAGCAATTACTCGACGGGGGATGAGCAGTACTTC. J is TRBJ2-7 and V is TRBV6-6; possible D gene TRBD2, 6 bases. The germline gives CDR1 MNHNY, CDR2 SVGAGI (reference sequence). The CDR3 sequence is 13 residues long.

In its sample, this clonotype was seen many times. The gene calls are TRBV3-1 and TRBJ2-7; no firm D call. Deletions cut 1 base from V and 5 bases from J, with 15 bases between. Germline CDR1 reads LGHDT; CDR2 reads YNNKEL (reference sequence). The CDR3 is 15 amino acids. The CDR3 DNA reads as TGTGCCAGCAGCCAAGGGTCGGGTGGGCGAAACGAGCAGTACTTC. As protein: CASSQGSGGRNEQYF.

A remark on this clonotype: Only one base separates this from a far larger clonotype, so it likely reflects a read error. This chain joins TRBV6-1 and TRBJ1-1, with D possibly matching TRBD1 (6 bases). Germline V gene lookup returns CDR1 MNHNS and CDR2 SASEGT. The CDR3 extends over 12 amino acids. CDR3 sequence reads: CATRGLGTEALF. Written as DNA, the CDR3 is TGTGCCACGCGGGGGCTCGGGACTGAAGCTCTCTTT.

For this clonotype: This sequence is one base from a far larger clone and is likely a read error. The chain has TRBV5-1 and TRBJ2-1; unclear D gene. The CDR3 length is 13 residues. The germline V gene encodes CDR1 SGHRS and CDR2 YFSETQ. V was trimmed by 4 bases and J by 10 bases, leaving 15 bases between them. The DNA for the CDR3 is TGCGCCAGCAGCCAGACCGTCACCTACGAGCAGTTCTTC. Protein: CASSQTVTYEQFF.

The V and J genes are TRBV28 and TRBJ2-7; 8 bases are shared with TRBD2. The germline V gene encodes CDR1 MDHEN and CDR2 SYDVKM. Trimming removed 6 bases from V and 6 bases from J; junction bases left unmatched: 22. The length of the CDR3 is 18 residues. In DNA, the CDR3 is TGTGCCAGCAGGCCCCCCCAGCGGGAGAGGGCGAGGTTTTCCGAGCAGTACTTC. Encoded protein: CASRPPQRERARFSEQYF. Full variable domain (remainder filled in from reference TRBV28 and TRBJ2-7): DVKVTQSSRYLVKRTGEKVFLECVQDMDHENMFWYRQDPGLGLRLIYFSYDVKMKEKGDIPEGYSVSREKKERFSLILESASTNQTSMYLCASRPPQRERARFSEQYFGPGTRLTVT.

This clonotype was counted a few times. The chain carries TRBV20-1 and TRBJ2-7; D gene uncertain. Germline V gene data show CDR1 as DFQATT and CDR2 as SNEGSKA (reference sequence). The CDR3 is 15 amino acids. Trimming took off 0 bases at V and 2 bases at J, with 14 bases between the two ends. The CDR3 sequence is CSARDWGSLTYEQYF. The CDR3 coding sequence is TGCAGTGCTAGAGATTGGGGTAGCTTAACCTACGAGCAGTACTTC.

This clonotype was detected ten times or more. The rearrangement links TRBV20-1 to TRBJ1-1; D perhaps matches TRBD1 (5 bases). Germline V lookup: CDR1 DFQATT, CDR2 SNEGSKA (reference sequence). With 2 bases removed from V and 11 bases from J, the gap between germline ends came to 15 bases. The length of the CDR3 is 12 residues. CDR3 region: CSARTPGLGAFF. The CDR3 DNA reads TGCAGTGCTAGAACCCCGGGACTGGGCGCTTTCTTT.

As regards this clonotype: A read error is likely here: a far larger clone is one base away. The rearrangement uses TRBV5-5 and TRBJ1-2; the D is unclear. Germline CDR1 is SGHKS and CDR2 is YYEKEE (reference sequence). The CDR3 is made up of 14 amino acids. V was shortened by 1 base and J by 6 bases, with 13 bases between the two germline ends. CDR3 nucleotide sequence: TGTGCCAGCAGCTTGATGGGGAGAGACCATGGCTACACCTTC. Its protein is CASSLMGRDHGYTF.

In this sample, this clonotype turned up many times. The chain links TRBV12-3 or TRBV12-4 to TRBJ1-1; possible D gene TRBD1, 5 bases. Trimming took off 0 bases at V and 5 bases at J, with 10 bases between the two ends. The CDR3 consists of 14 residues. CDR3 protein: CASSLASGRTEAFF. CDR3 coding DNA: TGTGCCAGCAGTTTAGCCTCGGGGCGGACTGAAGCTTTCTTT.

A word on this clonotype: This sequence may be a read error, since a much larger clone differs from it by one base. The V gene is TRBV24-1, the J gene TRBJ2-1; 9 positions agree with TRBD2. The CDR3 has 16 residues. Germline values: CDR1 KGHDR, CDR2 SFDVKD. The CDR3: CATSDNTAGGYSEQFF. CDR3 nucleotides: TGTGCCACCAGTGACAACACAGCGGGGGGATACAGTGAGCAGTTCTTC.

Ten or more counts support this clonotype. The chain has TRBV5-1 and TRBJ2-5, with 9 positions matching TRBD2. J gave up 3 bases and V 1 base, and 4 bases lay outside the gene matches. Germline CDR1 is SGHRS and CDR2 is YFSETQ. CDR3 size: 15 residues. In DNA form, the CDR3 reads TGCGCCAGCAGCTTGATACTAGCGGGTGAAGAGACCCAGTACTTC. It specifies CASSLILAGEETQYF.

The sample holds many counts of this clonotype. The V and J genes are TRBV2 and TRBJ1-5, with 12 bases aligning to TRBD1. Germline trimming cut 6 bases from V and 3 bases from J; bases unmatched to any gene: 3. The CDR3 extends over 15 amino acids. Germline CDR1 reads SNHLY; CDR2 reads FYNNEI. The CDR3 spells CASRGTGGFNQPQHF. CDR3 nucleotides: TGTGCCAGCAGAGGGACAGGGGGCTTCAATCAGCCCCAGCATTTT. Full variable domain (missing parts from reference TRBV2 and TRBJ1-5): EPEVTQTPSHQVTQMGQEVILRCVPISNHLYFYWYRQILGQKVEFLVSFYNNEISEKSEIFDDQFSVERPDGSNFTLKIRSTKLEDSAMYFCASRGTGGFNQPQHFGDGTRLSIL.

Note on this clonotype: A far larger clone is off by one base, so a read error is likely. The chain links TRBV7-3 to TRBJ2-3; 11 nucleotides line up with TRBD2. The CDR3 has 15 residues. Germline values: CDR1 SGHTA, CDR2 FQGTGA. The CDR3 DNA reads TGTGCCTGCAGCTGGACTAGCGGGAGCACAGATACGCAGTATTTT. It is translated as CACSWTSGSTDTQYF.

This clonotype has more than one count but fewer than ten. The gene calls are TRBV10-2 and TRBJ2-2; no reliable D call. Per germline, CDR1 WSHSY and CDR2 SAAADI. CDR3 length: 13 amino acids. V was clipped by 5 bases and J by 7 bases, with 11 bases between them. The CDR3: CASSIGPGGELFF. CDR3 in DNA: TGCGCCAGCAGTATAGGGCCGGGCGGGGAGCTGTTTTTT.

This clonotype was detected ten times or more. The chain uses TRBV3-1 and TRBJ1-1; no firm D call. In germline, CDR1 is LGHDT, CDR2 YNNKEL (reference sequence). The CDR3 is made up of 15 amino acids. Between the trimmed V and J ends, which lost 0 bases and 4 bases, there was a span of 12 bases. In DNA form, the CDR3 reads TGTGCCAGCAGCCAAGAGCCCAGGTATGGCACTGAAGCTTTCTTT. This translates into CASSQEPRYGTEAFF.

At least ten counts were recorded for this clonotype. The chain uses TRBV12-3 or TRBV12-4 and TRBJ1-5; D unresolved. The CDR3 contains 13 residues. V was pared by 6 bases and J by 3 bases, with 9 bases between. The CDR3 DNA reads as TGTGCCAGCAGAGTTGGAATCAATCAGCCCCAGCATTTT. Translation: CASRVGINQPQHF.

The sample holds many counts of this clonotype. This rearrangement joins TRBV20-1 to TRBJ2-7; TRBD1 matches at 8 bases. Germline loops: CDR1 DFQATT, CDR2 SNEGSKA (reference sequence). The V and J ends lost 2 bases and 1 base, in that order; junction bases with no gene match: 4. CDR3 size: 14 residues. DNA of the CDR3: TGCAGTGCTAGACGCGGGACAGGATCCTACGAGCAGTACTTC. Its translation: CSARRGTGSYEQYF.

Many counts were recorded for this clonotype. This sequence joins TRBV20-1 and TRBJ2-5, with D possibly TRBD1 on 6 matching bases. Trimming removed 5 bases at V and 0 bases at J, with 16 bases between. CDR1 and CDR2 (germline): DFQATT, SNEGSKA (reference sequence). This CDR3 spans 15 amino acids. CDR3 sequence reads: CSARDRTEYQETQYF. The CDR3 region has the DNA TGCAGTGCTCGGGACCGGACAGAGTACCAAGAGACCCAGTACTTC.